Listed below are T cell receptor beta chains from one sample, sequenced in a study of blood T cell repertoires in COVID-19. Only in-frame clones appear in the TCRdb table, and some are missing; sequencing was by immunoSEQ multiplex PCR. The data contain a few hundred thousand clones, roughly 90% of them singletons. Sequenced: peripheral blood. These receptor sequences come from a woman aged 55-69 years with acute or convalescent COVID-19. CDR3s include the opening cysteine and the closing phenylalanine or tryptophan. Each record gives: V gene, CDR3 protein.

TRBV18 | CASSQRTGDTYGYTF
TRBV7-2 | CASSQVMNTEAFF
TRBV28 | CASSLGARVVSYTF
TRBV28 | CASSLQGAGGYTF
TRBV28 | CASSFDGDQPQHF
TRBV10-3 | CAISESGAVTGELFF
TRBV4-3 | CASSQDYRPDSNQPQHF
TRBV27 | CASGYRGPRGNTIYF
TRBV7-3 | CASSLQPGKETQYF
TRBV28 | CASRTGPSEQYF
TRBV3-1/TRBV3-2 | CASSQRFSGTNKADTQYF
TRBV5-1 | CASGLRLGTGDLSVGYTF
TRBV11-2 | CASSPNPGQVRLELFF
TRBV20-1 | CSASRVNQPQHF
TRBV5-1 | CASSSGTVSGNTIYF
TRBV27 | CASSPIGGRAAYEQYF